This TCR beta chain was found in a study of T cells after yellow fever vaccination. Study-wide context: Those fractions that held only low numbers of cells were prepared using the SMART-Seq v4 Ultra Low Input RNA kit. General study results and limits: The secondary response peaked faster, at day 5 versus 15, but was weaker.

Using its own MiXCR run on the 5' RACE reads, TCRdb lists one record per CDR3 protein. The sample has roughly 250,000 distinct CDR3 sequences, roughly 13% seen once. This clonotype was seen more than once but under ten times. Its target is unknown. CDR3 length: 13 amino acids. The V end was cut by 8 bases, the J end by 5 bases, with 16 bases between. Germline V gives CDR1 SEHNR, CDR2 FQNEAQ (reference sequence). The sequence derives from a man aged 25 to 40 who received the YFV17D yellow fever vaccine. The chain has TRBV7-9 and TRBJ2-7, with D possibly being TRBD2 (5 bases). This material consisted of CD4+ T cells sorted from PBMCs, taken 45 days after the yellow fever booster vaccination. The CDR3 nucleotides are TGTGCCAGCGGACGGCTGGCCGGGGACGAGCAGTACTTC. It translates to CASGRLAGDEQYF.